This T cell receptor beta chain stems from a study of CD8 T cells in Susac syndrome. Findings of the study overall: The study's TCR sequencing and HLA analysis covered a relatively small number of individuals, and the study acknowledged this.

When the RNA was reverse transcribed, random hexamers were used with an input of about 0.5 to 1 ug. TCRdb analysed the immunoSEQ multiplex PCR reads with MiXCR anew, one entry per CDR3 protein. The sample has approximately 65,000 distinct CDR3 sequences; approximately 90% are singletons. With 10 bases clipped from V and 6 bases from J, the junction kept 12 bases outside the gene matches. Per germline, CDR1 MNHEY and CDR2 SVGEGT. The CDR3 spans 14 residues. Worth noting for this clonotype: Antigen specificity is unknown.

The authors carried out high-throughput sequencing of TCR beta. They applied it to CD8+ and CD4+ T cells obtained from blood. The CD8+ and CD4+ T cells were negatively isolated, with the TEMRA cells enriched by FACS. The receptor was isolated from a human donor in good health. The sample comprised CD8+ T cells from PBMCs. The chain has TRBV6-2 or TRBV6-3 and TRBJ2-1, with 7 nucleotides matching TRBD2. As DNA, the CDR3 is TGTGCCACCTGGGTGGGCACTAGCGTCAATGAGCAGTTCTTC. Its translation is CATWVGTSVNEQFF.